A single sample is the source of the 17 T cell receptor beta chains below, sequenced in a study of blood T cell repertoires in COVID-19. The table came from immunoSEQ multiplex PCR; TCRdb's copy has only in-frame clones and leaves some out. The sample lists 100,000 or so clones; around 84% were seen once. Sequencing was carried out using peripheral blood. The receptors originated from a human donor in a cohort sampled during active COVID-19.

The chain joins TRBV5-1 to TRBJ1-1; 7 bases agree with TRBD1. The V and J ends lost 4 bases and 8 bases, in that order; junction bases with no gene match: 11. Germline V CDR1 and CDR2: SGHRS, YFSETQ. This CDR3 has 14 residues. The CDR3 reads CASSLDREGLEAFF. CDR3 nucleotide sequence: TGCGCCAGCAGCCTCGACAGGGAAGGGTTGGAAGCTTTCTTT.

The chain carries TRBV5-1 and TRBJ2-1, with 8 bases matching TRBD2. The V gene end was trimmed by 0 bases and the J gene end by 6 bases; junction bases not matched to a gene: 2. CDR3 length: 14 amino acids. CDR1 is SGHRS and CDR2 is YFSETQ in the germline V gene. CDR3 in amino acids: CASSLATSGNEQFF. The CDR3 bases are TGCGCCAGCAGCTTGGCAACTAGCGGCAATGAGCAGTTCTTC.

CDR3 nucleotide sequence: TGTGCCAGCAGCGTGGGGAGACTAGCGGGGGGGGCCTCCTACAATGAGCAGTTCTTC. Amino acid sequence: CASSVGRLAGGASYNEQFF. The V and J genes are TRBV9 and TRBJ2-1; 14 nucleotides align to TRBD2. Trimming took 2 bases from V and 0 from J; bases not matched to a gene: 7. In germline, CDR1 is SGDLS, CDR2 YYNGEE. The CDR3 runs to 19 residues.

V is TRBV5-1 and J is TRBJ2-1; 16 nucleotides align to TRBD2. V lost 4 bases, J lost 2 bases, and 3 bases stayed unmatched. This CDR3 spans 17 amino acids. Per the germline V gene, CDR1 is SGHRS and CDR2 is YFSETQ. CDR3 protein: CASSPGTSGGAYNEQFF. For the CDR3, the DNA is TGCGCCAGCAGCCCAGGGACTAGCGGGGGGGCCTACAATGAGCAGTTCTTC.

This clone showed up just once. The chain links TRBV5-1 to TRBJ1-6; no clear D gene. CDR1 and CDR2 from the germline V gene are SGHRS and YFSETQ. V lost 0 bases and J 10 bases, leaving 14 bases between the germline ends. CDR3 size: 15 residues. For the CDR3, the DNA is TGCGCCAGCAGCTTGGAAGAGGGTAGGGAATCACCCCTCCACTTT. The encoded protein is CASSLEEGRESPLHF.

The chain carries TRBV4-3 and TRBJ2-5, with 14 bases lining up with TRBD2. Per the germline V gene, CDR1 is LGHNA and CDR2 is YSLEER. This CDR3 has 19 amino acids. V lost 1 base and J lost 2; bases outside the gene matches: 9. In DNA form, the CDR3 reads TGCGCCAGCAGCCAAGCTACGACTAGCGGGGGGGCCGAGCAAGAGACCCAGTACTTC. It encodes CASSQATTSGGAEQETQYF.

The chain is built from TRBV28 and TRBJ1-1; D ambiguous. Germline CDR1 and CDR2: MDHEN and SYDVKM. The CDR3 consists of 13 residues. The V and J ends lost 4 bases and 6 bases respectively, with 12 bases between them. The CDR3 region has the DNA TGTGCCAGCAGTTCACAGAGCCCCCCTGAAGCTTTCTTT. It yields the protein CASSSQSPPEAFF.

The chain carries TRBV18 and TRBJ2-5; D is uncertain. This CDR3 spans 14 amino acids. V was pared by 0 bases and J by 0 bases, with 5 bases between. Per germline, CDR1 KGHSH and CDR2 LQKENI. The CDR3 protein is CASSPPRDQETQYF. In DNA form, the CDR3 reads TGTGCCAGCTCACCACCGAGAGACCAAGAGACCCAGTACTTC. The complete variable domain, with remaining parts taken from reference TRBV18 and TRBJ2-5, reads NAGVMQNPRHLVRRRGQEARLRCSPMKGHSHVYWYRQLPEEGLKFMVYLQKENIIDESGMPKERFSAEFPKEGPSILRIQQVVRGDSAAYFCASSPPRDQETQYFGPGTRLLVL.

This CDR3 reads CASSQDGQGSQYF. The CDR3 DNA sequence: TGTGCCAGCAGCCAAGATGGGCAGGGATCGCAGTATTTT. The chain combines TRBV3-1 (or the pseudogene TRBV3-2) with TRBJ2-3; maybe TRBD1 (5 bases). Looked up from germline, CDR1 is LGHDT and CDR2 is YNNKEL (reference sequence). Trimming cost V 0 bases and J 10 bases, with 11 bases left between them. This CDR3 spans 13 amino acids.

V gene TRBV7-9 combines with J gene TRBJ2-2; 12 bases agree with TRBD2. The CDR3 length is 19 residues. J lost 5 bases, V lost 5 bases, and 15 bases had no gene match. Germline values: CDR1 SEHNR, CDR2 FQNEAQ (reference sequence). CDR3 sequence: CASSTLPGLAGGQTGELFF. In DNA, the CDR3 is TGTGCCAGCAGCACCCTCCCGGGTCTAGCGGGAGGGCAAACCGGGGAGCTGTTTTTT.

V and J are TRBV7-8 and TRBJ2-1; perhaps TRBD1 as D (6 bases). The CDR3 is 13 residues long. Germline V CDR1 and CDR2: SGHVS, FQNEAQ. The V and J ends lost 1 base and 10 bases respectively, with 11 bases between them. The CDR3: CASSLVGGVEQFF. The CDR3 DNA reads as TGTGCCAGCAGCTTAGTAGGGGGAGTGGAGCAGTTCTTC.

This sequence joins TRBV5-8 and TRBJ2-3; maybe TRBD2 (6 bases). Per germline, CDR1 SGHTS and CDR2 YDEGEE. V lost 2 bases to trimming and J lost 2 bases, with 12 bases between them. The CDR3 runs to 15 residues. CDR3 residues: CASSLGRGNTDTQYF. The CDR3 nucleotides read TGTGCCAGCAGCTTAGGGCGGGGAAACACAGATACGCAGTATTTT.

The rearrangement uses TRBV7-9 and TRBJ2-2, with 7 nucleotides matching TRBD2. V lost 5 bases and J lost 9; bases outside the gene matches: 12. Germline values: CDR1 SEHNR, CDR2 FQNEAQ (reference sequence). The CDR3 runs to 15 residues. The CDR3 region has the DNA TGTGCCAGCAGCACGACTAGCAAGGGCTCCTGGGAGCTGTTTTTT. Translated: CASSTTSKGSWELFF.

The CDR3 coding sequence is TGTGCCAGTTCCGGGGGCTCCTACAATGAGCAGTTCTTC. Amino acid sequence: CASSGGSYNEQFF. The V call is TRBV2, the J call TRBJ2-1; perhaps TRBD2 as D (6 bases). The CDR3 spans 13 residues. Germline loops: CDR1 SNHLY, CDR2 FYNNEI. The V gene lost 9 bases and the J gene lost 0 bases, with 9 bases spanning the gap.

The chain combines TRBV2 with TRBJ2-1, with 9 bases aligning to TRBD2. Germline CDR1 is SNHLY and CDR2 is FYNNEI. V lost 2 bases and J lost 9; bases outside the gene matches: 2. This CDR3 is built from 13 residues. The CDR3 nucleotides are TGTGCCAGCAGTGAAAGGCGGGAGGGTGAGCAGTTCTTC. Residues: CASSERREGEQFF. The full variable domain, completed using reference TRBV2 and TRBJ2-1, is EPEVTQTPSHQVTQMGQEVILRCVPISNHLYFYWYRQILGQKVEFLVSFYNNEISEKSEIFDDQFSVERPDGSNFTLKIRSTKLEDSAMYFCASSERREGEQFFGPGTRLTVL.

The V gene is TRBV5-1, the J gene TRBJ2-3; 9 nucleotides agree with TRBD1. This CDR3 contains 16 residues. Germline-derived CDR1 and CDR2 are SGHRS and YFSETQ. The ends lost 2 bases at V and 3 bases at J; junction bases unmatched: 7. This CDR3 reads CASSLPATGGTDTQYF. The DNA for the CDR3 is TGCGCCAGCAGCTTACCCGCGACAGGGGGAACAGATACGCAGTATTTT.

V is TRBV12-5 and J is TRBJ2-7; 7 bases agree with TRBD1. Germline-derived CDR1 and CDR2 are LGHNT and FRNRAP. The trim removed 2 bases at V and 3 bases at J, leaving 10 bases unmatched. The CDR3 is made up of 16 amino acids. The CDR3 nucleotides are TGTGCTAGTGGTTTGTCCCTTTGGGACAGCTACTACGAGCAGTACTTC. Encoded protein: CASGLSLWDSYYEQYF.